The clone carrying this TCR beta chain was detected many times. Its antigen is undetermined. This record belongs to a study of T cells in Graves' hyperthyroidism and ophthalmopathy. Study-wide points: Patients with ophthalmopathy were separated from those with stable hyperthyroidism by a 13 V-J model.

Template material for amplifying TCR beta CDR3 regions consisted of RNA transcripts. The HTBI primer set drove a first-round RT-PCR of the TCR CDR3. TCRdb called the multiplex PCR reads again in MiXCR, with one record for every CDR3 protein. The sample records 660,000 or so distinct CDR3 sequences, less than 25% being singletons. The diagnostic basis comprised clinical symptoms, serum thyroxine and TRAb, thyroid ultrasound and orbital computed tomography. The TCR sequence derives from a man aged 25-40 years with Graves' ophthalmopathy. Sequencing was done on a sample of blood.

The CDR3 nucleotides read TGTGCCAGCAATACCGGGACGAAAAATTCACCCCTCCACTTT. It encodes CASNTGTKNSPLHF. The genes are TRBV27 and TRBJ1-6, with D perhaps matching TRBD1 (5 bases). The germline V gene encodes CDR1 MNHEY and CDR2 SMNVEV (reference sequence). The CDR3 has 14 amino acids. The V end lost 7 bases, the J end lost 7 bases, and 14 bases lay between the germline ends.